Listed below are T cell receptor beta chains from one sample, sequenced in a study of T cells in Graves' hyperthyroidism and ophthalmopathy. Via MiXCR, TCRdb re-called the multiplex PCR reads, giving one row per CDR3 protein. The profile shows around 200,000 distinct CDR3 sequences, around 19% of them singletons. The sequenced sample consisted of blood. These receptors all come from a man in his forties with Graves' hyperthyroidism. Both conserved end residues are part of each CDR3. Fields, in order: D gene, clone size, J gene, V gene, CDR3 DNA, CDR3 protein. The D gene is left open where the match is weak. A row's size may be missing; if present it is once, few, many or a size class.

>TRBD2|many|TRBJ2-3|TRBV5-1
TGCGCCAGCAGCTCCAATAGCGGGGGAAGCACAGATACGCAGTATTTT
CASSSNSGGSTDTQYF
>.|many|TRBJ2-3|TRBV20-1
TGCAGTGCTAGTGGAGGGGGGGCCCAGGGCACAGATACGCAGTATTTT
CSASGGGAQGTDTQYF
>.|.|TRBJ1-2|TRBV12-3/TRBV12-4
TGTGCCAGCAGTATTTTCACAGGGCTGATTTCCTATGGCTACACCTTC
CASSIFTGLISYGYTF
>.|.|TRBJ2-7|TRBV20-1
TGCAGTGCTAGAGGGGGGAGGCAGATTTCCTACGAGCAGTACTTC
CSARGGRQISYEQYF
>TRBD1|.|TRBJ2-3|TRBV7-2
TGTGCCAGCAGCTTAGCGTCCGGGACAGGGGTCGAGTATACGCAGTATTTT
CASSLASGTGVEYTQYF
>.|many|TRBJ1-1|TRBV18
TGTGCCAGCTCAAACAGGGACTTCGCTGAAGCTTTCTTT
CASSNRDFAEAFF
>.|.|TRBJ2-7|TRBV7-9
TGTGCCAGCAGCCCTTGGACATCCTACGAGCAGTACTTC
CASSPWTSYEQYF
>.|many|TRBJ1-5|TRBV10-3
TGTGCCGTCGGGCCTTCTAATCAGCCCCAGCATTTT
CAVGPSNQPQHF
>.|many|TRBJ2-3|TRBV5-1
TGCGCCAGCAGCTTGGCCCGACAGCTAGATACGCAGTATTTT
CASSLARQLDTQYF
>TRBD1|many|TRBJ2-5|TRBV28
TGTGCCAGCAAAGTTCGGGACAGGGGGCAAGAGACCCAGTACTTC
CASKVRDRGQETQYF
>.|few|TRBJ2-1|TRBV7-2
TGTGCCAGCAGTACCGCGGGGAATGAGCAGTTCTTC
CASSTAGNEQFF
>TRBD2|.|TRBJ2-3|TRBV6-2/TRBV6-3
TGTGCCAGCAGTCAGCTTAGCGGGCAAGATACGCAGTATTTT
CASSQLSGQDTQYF
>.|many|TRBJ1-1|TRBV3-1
TGTGCCAGCAGCCAAGATCTGAATCAGGGGCGTGAAGCTTTCTTT
CASSQDLNQGREAFF
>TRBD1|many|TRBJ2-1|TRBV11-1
TGTGCCAGCAGCCGACCGGGACAGACATACAATGAGCAGTTCTTC
CASSRPGQTYNEQFF
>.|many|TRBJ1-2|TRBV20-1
TGCAGTGCCGGACCCATAGGTGGCAGCTATTCTGGCTACACCTTC
CSAGPIGGSYSGYTF
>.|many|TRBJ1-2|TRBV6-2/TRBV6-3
TGTGCCAGCACTGCCGACGGATCTAACTATGGCTACACCTTC
CASTADGSNYGYTF
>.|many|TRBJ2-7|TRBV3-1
TGTGCCAGCAGCCAAGGCACGGGACCCCCTTACGAGCAGTACTTC
CASSQGTGPPYEQYF
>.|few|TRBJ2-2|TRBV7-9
TGTGCCAGCAGCCCTACAGGGAAGAACACCGGGGAGCTGTTTTTT
CASSPTGKNTGELFF
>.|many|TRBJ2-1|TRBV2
TGTGCCAGCAGAGGGTGGGCGTATGAGCAGTTCTTC
CASRGWAYEQFF